The sequence of this T cell receptor (beta chain) was determined in a study of T cells after yellow fever vaccination. Concerning this clonotype itself: The antigen remains unidentified.

In making TCR cDNA, 5'RACE template switching added a universal primer site and UMIs to it. A single record per CDR3 protein comes from TCRdb applying MiXCR to the 5' RACE reads. This sample has 200,000 to 250,000 distinct CDR3 sequences, with 6% to 7.5% found just once. Broader study findings: There was a possibility that FACS-sorted repertoires contained abundant clonotypes contaminating from the bulk population. Among primary-vaccination clones, most reappeared after the booster, at approximately 97% for CD4 and around 91% for CD8. Only a minor proportion of clonotypes was detected across both CD4 and CD8 compartments.

The CDR3 is 15 amino acids. CDR1 is SGHRS and CDR2 is YFSETQ in the germline V gene. Trimming took 0 bases from V and 4 from J, leaving 11 bases between them. The rearrangement joins TRBV5-1 to TRBJ2-1; D tentatively fits TRBD1 or TRBD2 (6 bases each). Here the sequenced sample was CD4+ T cells sorted from PBMCs, taken 15 days after the yellow fever booster vaccination. The clonotype originates from a man under 40 who received the YFV17D yellow fever vaccine. CDR3 nucleotides: TGCGCCAGCAGCTTGGCGGGGGCCCCTTACAATGAGCAGTTCTTC. Its protein product is CASSLAGAPYNEQFF.